This T cell receptor beta chain was observed in a study of CXCR3-negative and CXCR3-positive naive CD8 T cells. Findings and limits, study-wide: Because surface CD5 did not distinguish the naive subsets, TCR strength was inferred from TRB CDR3 properties. Naive cells, whether CXCR3-negative or CXCR3-positive, had similar TRBV-TRBJ usage, while memory cells differed.

A note on this clonotype: The antigen remains undetermined.

The authors prepared UMI-labeled TRB cDNA libraries by 5' RACE. Using the 5' RACE reads, TCRdb records one entry per CDR3 protein without DNA. Here the sample table reports 45,000 to 60,000 distinct CDR3 sequences. This CDR3 has 16 residues. The germline V gene encodes CDR1 SGHKS and CDR2 YYEKEE (reference sequence). The chain has TRBV5-5 and TRBJ1-1; checking the TCRdb D call of TRBD1 is not possible without DNA. The sample was naive CXCR3- CD8+ T cells from blood. Subset of the sample: CD45RO-CCR7+CD27+CD95- naive CD8+ T cells lacking CXCR3 (TNR3-). The TCR comes from a human donor in good health. Some clones in this sample may be carry-over from other donors' samples. CDR3 residues: CASSLVGTGVFGEAFF.